Listed here are 10 T cell receptor beta chains from one sample, sequenced in a study of early T cells in non-severe SARS-CoV-2 infection. One entry per CDR3 protein, called by TCRdb with MiXCR from the 5' RACE reads. Among just under 45,000 distinct CDR3 sequences listed, roughly a tenth were seen once. The sample taken for sequencing was whole blood. The receptor source for this set is an adult who was a healthcare worker with PCR-confirmed SARS-CoV-2 infection or an uninfected control (not recorded which).

This clonotype has only a few counts. The rearrangement uses TRBV24-1 and TRBJ1-2; D is uncertain. The CDR3 sequence is 14 residues long. V lost 3 bases and J lost 0, with 7 bases in between. Germline CDR1 and CDR2: KGHDR and SFDVKD. CDR3 loop: CATSDPPTNYGYTF. The CDR3 nucleotides are TGTGCCACCAGTGATCCCCCTACTAACTATGGCTACACCTTC.

This clonotype was counted a few times. Here the CDR3 reads CASSETDMAWRNEQFF. Here the CDR3 DNA reads TGTGCCAGCAGCGAGACAGACATGGCTTGGCGGAATGAGCAGTTCTTC. The V call is TRBV7-6, the J call TRBJ2-1, with a possible D match to TRBD1 (5 bases). The CDR3 is made up of 16 amino acids. The germline CDR1 and CDR2 sequences are SGHVS and FNYEAQ. The V and J ends lost 5 bases and 7 bases respectively, with 21 bases between them.

This clonotype has a handful of counts. The rearrangement links TRBV13 to TRBJ2-7; D could derive from TRBD1 or TRBD2 (7 bases each). This CDR3 comprises 15 residues. The germline gives CDR1 PRHDT, CDR2 FYEKMQ (reference sequence). The germline V and J ends were trimmed by 3 bases and 1 base, with 13 bases remaining between them. In DNA, the CDR3 is TGTGCCAGCAGCTTCGACAGGGAGGGGTCCTACGAGCAGTACTTC. Residues: CASSFDREGSYEQYF.

This clonotype was seen more than once but under ten times. CDR3 residues: CASSFRAGSYGYTF. CDR3 sequence (DNA): TGTGCCAGCAGTTTCAGGGCAGGGTCCTATGGCTACACCTTC. The chain is built from TRBV27 and TRBJ1-2, with a possible D match to TRBD1 (5 bases). Germline-derived CDR1 and CDR2 are MNHEY and SMNVEV (reference sequence). V was pared by 3 bases and J by 4 bases, with 12 bases between. The CDR3 contains 14 residues.

This clonotype was observed many times. V and J are TRBV4-3 and TRBJ2-1, with TRBD1 matching 10 bases. The germline CDR1 and CDR2 sequences are LGHNA and YSLEER. V shed 3 bases, J shed 3 bases, and the junction held 2 bases outside the gene matches. The CDR3 contains 15 residues. CDR3 nucleotides: TGCGCCAGCAGCCATGGGACAGGGGTCTACAATGAGCAGTTCTTC. Translated, it gives CASSHGTGVYNEQFF.

This clonotype was counted only a few times. This chain uses TRBV5-6 with TRBJ2-5; TRBD1 is a possible D gene (6 bases). Germline CDR1 SGHDT, CDR2 YYEEEE. The CDR3 covers 13 residues. Trimming removed 4 bases from V and 1 base from J, with 8 bases in between. Written as DNA, the CDR3 is TGTGCCAGCAGCAGGACAGCCCAAGAGACCCAGTACTTC. It is translated as CASSRTAQETQYF.

As concerns this clonotype: A read error may explain this, as a much larger clone is one base away. This chain joins TRBV7-2 and TRBJ2-7; no firm D call. The better agreement between TRBJ2-1 and the DNA end casts doubt on the J call. The CDR3 sequence is 12 residues long. The germline gives CDR1 SGHTA, CDR2 FQGNSA. CDR3 protein: CASSPANYEQFF. The DNA for the CDR3 is TGTGCCAGCAGCCCGGCAAACTACGAGCAGTTCTTC.

This clonotype was detected only once. With a much larger clone just one base away, this may be a read error. Since the CDR3 does not end with the conserved phenylalanine or tryptophan, this likely comes from a read error. The chain recombines TRBV9 with TRBJ1-1, with D unresolved. This CDR3 comprises 13 residues. Germline V gives CDR1 SGDLS, CDR2 YYNGEE. V dropped 7 bases and J dropped 3 bases, with 13 bases sitting between them. CDR3 sequence reads: CASGFSRDTEAFL. The DNA of the CDR3 is TGTGCCAGCGGGTTCTCTCGGGACACTGAAGCTTTCCTT.

This clonotype was observed many times. The chain joins TRBV9 to TRBJ2-2; D call uncertain. CDR3 length: 15 amino acids. V gave up 0 bases and J gave up 2 bases, with 8 bases separating them. Germline V CDR1 and CDR2: SGDLS, YYNGEE. The CDR3 nucleotides read TGTGCCAGCAGCGTAGCAGACACTAACACCGGGGAGCTGTTTTTT. Translating gives CASSVADTNTGELFF.

This clonotype was counted ten times or more. The chain has TRBV12-3 or TRBV12-4 and TRBJ1-2; D possibly corresponds to TRBD1 (6 bases). The CDR3 runs 14 residues. Between the trimmed V and J ends, which lost 6 bases and 2 bases, there was a span of 13 bases. The DNA for the CDR3 is TGTGCCAGCAGCCAACGGGGGCTAAACTATGGCTACACCTTC. Protein: CASSQRGLNYGYTF.